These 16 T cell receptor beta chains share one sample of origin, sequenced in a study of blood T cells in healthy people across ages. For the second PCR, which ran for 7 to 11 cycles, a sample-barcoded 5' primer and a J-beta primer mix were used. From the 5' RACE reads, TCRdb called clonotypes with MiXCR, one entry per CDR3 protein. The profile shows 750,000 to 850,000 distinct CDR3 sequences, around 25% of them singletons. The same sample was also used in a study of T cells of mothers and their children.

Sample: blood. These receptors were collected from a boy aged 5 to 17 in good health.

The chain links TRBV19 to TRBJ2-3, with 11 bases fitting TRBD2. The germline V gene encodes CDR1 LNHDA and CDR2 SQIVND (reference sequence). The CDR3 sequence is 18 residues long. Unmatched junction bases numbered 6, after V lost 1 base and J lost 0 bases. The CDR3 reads CASSIATGLAASTDTQYF. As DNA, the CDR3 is TGTGCCAGTAGTATAGCGACGGGACTAGCGGCAAGCACAGATACGCAGTATTTT.

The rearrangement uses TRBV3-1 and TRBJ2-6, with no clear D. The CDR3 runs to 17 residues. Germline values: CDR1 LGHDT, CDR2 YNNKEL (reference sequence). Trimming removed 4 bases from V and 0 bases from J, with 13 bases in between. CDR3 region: CASSLEHWASGANVLTF. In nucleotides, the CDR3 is TGTGCCAGCAGCCTAGAGCATTGGGCCTCTGGGGCCAACGTCCTGACTTTC.

CDR3 bases: TGTGCCAGCAGTTTACCGACCAGCGGACCAGATACGCAGTATTTT. Translated, it gives CASSLPTSGPDTQYF. This rearrangement joins TRBV28 to TRBJ2-3; D is perhaps TRBD2 (5 bases). This CDR3 is built from 15 residues. The germline V and J ends were trimmed by 2 bases and 4 bases, with 13 bases remaining between them. The germline gives CDR1 MDHEN, CDR2 SYDVKM.

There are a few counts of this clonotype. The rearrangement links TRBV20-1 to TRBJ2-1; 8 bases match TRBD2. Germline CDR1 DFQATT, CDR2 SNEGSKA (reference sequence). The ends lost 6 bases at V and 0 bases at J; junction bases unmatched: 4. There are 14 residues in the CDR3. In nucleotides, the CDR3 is TGCAGTGCCCGGGAGGGCATCTCCTACAATGAGCAGTTCTTC. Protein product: CSAREGISYNEQFF.

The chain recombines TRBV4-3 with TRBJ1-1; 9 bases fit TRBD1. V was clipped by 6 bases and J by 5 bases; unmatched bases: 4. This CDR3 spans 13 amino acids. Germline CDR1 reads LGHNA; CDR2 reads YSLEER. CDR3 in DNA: TGCGCCAGCAGGTTGACAGGGGGTACTGAAGCTTTCTTT. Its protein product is CASRLTGGTEAFF.

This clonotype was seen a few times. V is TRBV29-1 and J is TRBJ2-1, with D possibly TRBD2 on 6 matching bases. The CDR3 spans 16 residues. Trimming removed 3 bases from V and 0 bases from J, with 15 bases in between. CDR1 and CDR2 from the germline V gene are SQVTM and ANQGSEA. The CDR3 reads CSVDGGAGSSYNEQFF. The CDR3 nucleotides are TGCAGCGTTGATGGAGGTGCGGGGAGCTCCTACAATGAGCAGTTCTTC.

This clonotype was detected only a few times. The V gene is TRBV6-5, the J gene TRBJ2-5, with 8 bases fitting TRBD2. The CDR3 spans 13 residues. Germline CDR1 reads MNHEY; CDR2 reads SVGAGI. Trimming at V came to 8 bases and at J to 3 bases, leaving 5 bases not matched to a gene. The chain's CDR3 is CASQGLVKETQYF. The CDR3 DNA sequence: TGTGCCAGCCAGGGACTAGTTAAAGAGACCCAGTACTTC.

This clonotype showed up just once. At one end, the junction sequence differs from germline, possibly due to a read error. The CDR3 here is CASSPRTDSPDTQYF. The CDR3 DNA follows: TGCGCCAGCAGCCCAAGAACGGACAGTCCCGATACGCAGTACTTT. This chain connects TRBV5-1 to TRBJ2-3, with D possibly matching TRBD1 (6 bases). Germline V gene sequence: CDR1 SGHRS, CDR2 YFSETQ. The CDR3 runs 15 residues.

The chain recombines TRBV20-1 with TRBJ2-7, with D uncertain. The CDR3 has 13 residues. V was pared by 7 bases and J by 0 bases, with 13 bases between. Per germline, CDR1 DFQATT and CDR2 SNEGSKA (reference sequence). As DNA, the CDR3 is TGCAGTGTTGCCGACACCAACTCCTACGAGCAGTACTTC. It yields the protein CSVADTNSYEQYF.

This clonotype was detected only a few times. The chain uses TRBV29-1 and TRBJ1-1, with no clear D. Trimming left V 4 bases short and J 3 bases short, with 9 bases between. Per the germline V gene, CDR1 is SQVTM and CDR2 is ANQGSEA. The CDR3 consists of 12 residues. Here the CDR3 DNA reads TGCAGCGTTGTGGGCGAGGACACTGAAGCTTTCTTT. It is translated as CSVVGEDTEAFF.

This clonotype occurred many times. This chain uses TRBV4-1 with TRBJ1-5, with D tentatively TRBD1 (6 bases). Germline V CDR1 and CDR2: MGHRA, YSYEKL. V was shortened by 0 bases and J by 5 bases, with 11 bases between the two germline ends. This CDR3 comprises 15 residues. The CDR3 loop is CASSQELGADQPQHF. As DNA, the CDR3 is TGCGCCAGCAGCCAAGAATTGGGGGCTGATCAGCCCCAGCATTTT.

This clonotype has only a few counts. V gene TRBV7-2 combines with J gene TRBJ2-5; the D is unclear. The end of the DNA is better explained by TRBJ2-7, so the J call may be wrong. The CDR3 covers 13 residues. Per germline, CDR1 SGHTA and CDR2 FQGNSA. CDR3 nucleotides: TGTGCCAGCAGCTTTGAGACCGGGTACGAGCAGTACTTC. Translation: CASSFETGYEQYF.

Written as DNA, the CDR3 is TGCAGTGCCCGCTTTGAGGCCTACGAGCAGTACTTC. This gives the protein CSARFEAYEQYF. The chain has TRBV20-1 and TRBJ2-7; D ambiguous. CDR3 length: 12 amino acids. Per the germline V gene, CDR1 is DFQATT and CDR2 is SNEGSKA (reference sequence). Trimming stripped 6 bases from V and 2 bases from J, with 11 bases between.

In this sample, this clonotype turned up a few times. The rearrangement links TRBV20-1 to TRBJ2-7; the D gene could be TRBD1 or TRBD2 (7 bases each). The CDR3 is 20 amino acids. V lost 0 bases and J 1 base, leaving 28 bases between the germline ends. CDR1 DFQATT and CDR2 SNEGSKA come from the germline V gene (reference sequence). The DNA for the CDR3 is TGCAGTGCTAGAGACCAACACGGGACAGCGGGACGCGGGTGGTCCTACGAGCAGTACTTC. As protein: CSARDQHGTAGRGWSYEQYF.

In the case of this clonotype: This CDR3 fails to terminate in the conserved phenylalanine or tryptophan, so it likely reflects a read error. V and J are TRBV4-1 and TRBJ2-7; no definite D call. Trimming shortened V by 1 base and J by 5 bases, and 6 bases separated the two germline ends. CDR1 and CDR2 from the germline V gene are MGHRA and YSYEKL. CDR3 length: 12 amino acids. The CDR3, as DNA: TGCGCCAGCAGCCAAGTTGGGGACGAGCAGTACCTC. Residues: CASSQVGDEQYL.

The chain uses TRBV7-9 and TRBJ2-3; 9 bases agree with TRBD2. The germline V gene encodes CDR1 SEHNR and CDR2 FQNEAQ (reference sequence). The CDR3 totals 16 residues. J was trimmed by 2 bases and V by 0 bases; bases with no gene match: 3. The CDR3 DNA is TGTGCCAGCAGCTTAGCTAGCGGGAGCCTCACAGATACGCAGTATTTT. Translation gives CASSLASGSLTDTQYF. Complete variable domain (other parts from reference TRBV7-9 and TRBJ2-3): DTGVSQNPRHKITKRGQNVTFRCDPISEHNRLYWYRQTLGQGPEFLTYFQNEAQLEKSRLLSDRFSAERPKGSFSTLEIQRTEQGDSAMYLCASSLASGSLTDTQYFGPGTRLTVL.